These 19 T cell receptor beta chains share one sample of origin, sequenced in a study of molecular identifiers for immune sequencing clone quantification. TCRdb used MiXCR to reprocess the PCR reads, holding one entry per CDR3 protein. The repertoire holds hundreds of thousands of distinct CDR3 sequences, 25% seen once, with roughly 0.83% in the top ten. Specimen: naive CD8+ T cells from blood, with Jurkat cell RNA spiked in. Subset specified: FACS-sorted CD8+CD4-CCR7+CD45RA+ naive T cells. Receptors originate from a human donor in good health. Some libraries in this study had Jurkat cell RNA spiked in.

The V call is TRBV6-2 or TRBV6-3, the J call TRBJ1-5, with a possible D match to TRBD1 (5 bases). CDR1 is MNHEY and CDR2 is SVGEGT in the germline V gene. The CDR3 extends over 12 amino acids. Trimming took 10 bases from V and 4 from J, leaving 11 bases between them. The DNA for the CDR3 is TGTGCCACACGACAGACTAATCAGCCCCAGCATTTT. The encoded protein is CATRQTNQPQHF.

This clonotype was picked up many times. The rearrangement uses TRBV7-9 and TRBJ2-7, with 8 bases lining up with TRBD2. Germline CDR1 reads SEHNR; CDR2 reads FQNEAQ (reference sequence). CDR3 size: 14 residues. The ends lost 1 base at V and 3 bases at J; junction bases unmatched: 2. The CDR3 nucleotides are TGTGCCAGCAGCTTAGTTGCGGGGGGCTACGAGCAGTACTTC. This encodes CASSLVAGGYEQYF.

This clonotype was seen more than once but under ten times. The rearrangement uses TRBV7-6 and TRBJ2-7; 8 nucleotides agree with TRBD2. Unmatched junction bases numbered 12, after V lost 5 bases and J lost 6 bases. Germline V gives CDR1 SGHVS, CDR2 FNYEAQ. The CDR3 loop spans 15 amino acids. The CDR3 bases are TGTGCCAGCAGCCCCCATAGCGGGACGGACGGCGAGCAGTACTTC. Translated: CASSPHSGTDGEQYF.

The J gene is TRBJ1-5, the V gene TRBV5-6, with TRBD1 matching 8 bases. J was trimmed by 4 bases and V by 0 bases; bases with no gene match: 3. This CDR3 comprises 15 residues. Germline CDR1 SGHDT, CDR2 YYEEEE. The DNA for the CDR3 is TGTGCCAGCAGCTTGGCCGGGACAGGAAATCAGCCCCAGCATTTT. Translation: CASSLAGTGNQPQHF.

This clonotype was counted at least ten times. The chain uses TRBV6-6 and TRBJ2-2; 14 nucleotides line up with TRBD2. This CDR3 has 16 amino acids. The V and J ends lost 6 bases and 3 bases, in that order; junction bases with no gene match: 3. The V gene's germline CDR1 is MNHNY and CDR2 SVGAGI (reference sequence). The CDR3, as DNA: TGTGCCAGCAGCCAGGGACTAGCGGGAGACACCGGGGAGCTGTTTTTT. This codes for CASSQGLAGDTGELFF.

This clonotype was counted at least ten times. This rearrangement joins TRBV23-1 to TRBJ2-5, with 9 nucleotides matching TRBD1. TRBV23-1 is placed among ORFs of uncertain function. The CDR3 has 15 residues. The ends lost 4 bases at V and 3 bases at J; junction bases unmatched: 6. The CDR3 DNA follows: TGCGCCAGCAGTCGGAGGACAGGGGCAAAAGAGACCCAGTACTTC. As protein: CASSRRTGAKETQYF.

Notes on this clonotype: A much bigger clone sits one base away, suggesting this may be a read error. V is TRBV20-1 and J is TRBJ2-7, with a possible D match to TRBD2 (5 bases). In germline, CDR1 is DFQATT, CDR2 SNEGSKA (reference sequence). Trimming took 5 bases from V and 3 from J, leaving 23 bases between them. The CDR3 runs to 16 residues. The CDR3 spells CSAGSLGADESYEQYF. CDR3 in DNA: TGCAGTGCTGGGTCCCTGGGAGCTGATGAGAGCTACGAGCAGTACTTC.

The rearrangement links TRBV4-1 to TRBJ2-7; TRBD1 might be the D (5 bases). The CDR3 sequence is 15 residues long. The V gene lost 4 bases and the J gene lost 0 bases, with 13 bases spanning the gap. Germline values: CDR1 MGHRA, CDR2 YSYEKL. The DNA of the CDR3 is TGCGCCAGCAGCCGACTTCAGGGAAACTCCTACGAGCAGTACTTC. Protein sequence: CASSRLQGNSYEQYF.

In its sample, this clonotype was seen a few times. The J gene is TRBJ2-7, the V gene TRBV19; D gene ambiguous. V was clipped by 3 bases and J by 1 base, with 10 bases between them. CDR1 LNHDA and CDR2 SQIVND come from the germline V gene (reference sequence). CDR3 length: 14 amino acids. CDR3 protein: CASSIDDLSYEQYF. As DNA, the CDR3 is TGTGCCAGTAGTATCGACGATTTATCCTACGAGCAGTACTTC.

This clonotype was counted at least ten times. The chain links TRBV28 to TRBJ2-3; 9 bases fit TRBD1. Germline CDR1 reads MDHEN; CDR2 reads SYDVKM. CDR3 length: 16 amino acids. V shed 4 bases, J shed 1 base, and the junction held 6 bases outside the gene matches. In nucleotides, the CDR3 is TGTGCCAGCAGTTACACAGGGGGCCGGGGCACAGATACGCAGTATTTT. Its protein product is CASSYTGGRGTDTQYF.

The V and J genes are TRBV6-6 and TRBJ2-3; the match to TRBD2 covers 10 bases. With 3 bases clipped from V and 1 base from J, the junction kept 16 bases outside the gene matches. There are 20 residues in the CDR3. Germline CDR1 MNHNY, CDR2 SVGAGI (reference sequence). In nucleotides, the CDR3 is TGTGCCAGCAGTTATTGGGCTAGCGGGAGTGAGGTGTTAGGCACAGATACGCAGTATTTT. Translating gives CASSYWASGSEVLGTDTQYF.

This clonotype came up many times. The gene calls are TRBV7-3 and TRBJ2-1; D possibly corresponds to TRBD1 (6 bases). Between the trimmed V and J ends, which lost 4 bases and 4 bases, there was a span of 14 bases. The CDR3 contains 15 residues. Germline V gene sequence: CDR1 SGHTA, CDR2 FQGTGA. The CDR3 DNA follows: TGTGCCAGCAGCTCAGACATTACAGGGTACAATGAGCAGTTCTTC. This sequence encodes CASSSDITGYNEQFF.

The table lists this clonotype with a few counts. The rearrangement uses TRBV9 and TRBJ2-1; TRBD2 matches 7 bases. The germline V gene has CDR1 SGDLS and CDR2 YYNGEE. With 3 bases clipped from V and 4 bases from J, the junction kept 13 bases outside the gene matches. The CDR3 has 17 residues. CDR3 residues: CASSEESAGVGYNEQFF. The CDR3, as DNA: TGTGCCAGCAGCGAGGAATCTGCGGGGGTGGGTTACAATGAGCAGTTCTTC.

The CDR3 nucleotides are TGTGCCAGTAGTATATTGGGGAACAATCAGCCCCAGCATTTT. Translating gives CASSILGNNQPQHF. This rearrangement joins TRBV19 to TRBJ1-5; D not resolved. CDR1 is LNHDA and CDR2 is SQIVND in the germline V gene (reference sequence). The CDR3 runs 14 residues. V gave up 2 bases and J gave up 3 bases, with 8 bases separating them.

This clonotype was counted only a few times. CDR3 bases: TGTGCCAGCAGCGTAACGTACCCGAACACCGGGGAGCTGTTTTTT. Translating gives CASSVTYPNTGELFF. The chain is built from TRBV9 and TRBJ2-2; D is unresolved. Trimming removed 1 base at V and 0 bases at J, with 7 bases between. CDR1 SGDLS and CDR2 YYNGEE come from the germline V gene. This CDR3 contains 15 residues.

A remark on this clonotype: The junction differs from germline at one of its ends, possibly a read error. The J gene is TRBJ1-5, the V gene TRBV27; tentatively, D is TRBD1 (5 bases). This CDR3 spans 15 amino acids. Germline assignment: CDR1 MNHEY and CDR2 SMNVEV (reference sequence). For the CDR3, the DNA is TGTGCCGGCAGTCCGGGACCCTCCCCCCTTCAGCCCCAGCATTTT. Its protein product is CAGSPGPSPLQPQHF.

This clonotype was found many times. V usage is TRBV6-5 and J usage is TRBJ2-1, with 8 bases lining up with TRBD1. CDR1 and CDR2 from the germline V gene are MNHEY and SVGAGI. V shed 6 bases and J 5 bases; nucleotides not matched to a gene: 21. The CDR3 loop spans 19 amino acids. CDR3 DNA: TGTGCCAGCAGCGTCCGTGGCAGGGGGCACTACGATAATAACAATGAGCAGTTCTTC. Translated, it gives CASSVRGRGHYDNNNEQFF.

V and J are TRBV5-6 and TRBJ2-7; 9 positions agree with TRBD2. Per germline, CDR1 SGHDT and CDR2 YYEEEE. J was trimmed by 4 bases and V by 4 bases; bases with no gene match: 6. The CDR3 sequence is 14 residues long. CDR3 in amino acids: CASSDSGGRYEQYF. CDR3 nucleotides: TGTGCCAGCAGCGATAGCGGGGGCAGGTACGAGCAGTACTTC.

CDR3 sequence reads: CASTPAGVYGYTF. In DNA, the CDR3 is TGTGCCAGTACCCCCGCCGGAGTCTATGGCTACACCTTC. This chain joins TRBV19 and TRBJ1-2; D ambiguous. CDR1 and CDR2 (germline): LNHDA, SQIVND (reference sequence). The CDR3 runs to 13 residues. Trimming stripped 7 bases from V and 4 bases from J, with 13 bases between.